The clone carrying this TCR beta chain appeared many times. The antigen remains unidentified. The data are from a study of spatial heterogeneity in lung cancer. Findings and limits, study-wide: Approximate estimated coverage of tumor T cells amounted to around 6.3% for alpha and less than 15% for beta chains. In tumors, expanded intratumoral alpha and beta TCR counts tracked mutation counts.

TCRdb re-called the 5' RACE reads through MiXCR, storing one row per CDR3 protein. The sample records over 15,000 distinct CDR3 sequences, under 7.5% being singletons. This CDR3 region has 13 residues. Looked up from germline, CDR1 is SGHTA and CDR2 is FQGNSA. The V gene lost 5 bases and the J gene lost 6 bases, with 12 bases spanning the gap. The time point is: sample taken at primary tumor resection. A total of approximately 77 untreated early-stage non-small cell lung cancer patients served as donors. The authors sequenced whole RNA from tumor, nontumor lung or frozen PBMC without sorting. Here the sequenced sample was lung tumor tissue, taken at surgery. This receptor was taken from a female donor with early-stage non-small cell lung cancer. The chain joins TRBV7-2 to TRBJ2-3; D remains unclear. Here the CDR3 DNA reads TGTGCCAGCAGCATCCAATCGGAGGATACGCAGTATTTT. Amino acids: CASSIQSEDTQYF.